This TCR beta chain was retrieved from a study of T cell responses to AZD1222 COVID-19 vaccine (dated by TCRdb to the early 2020s). Background for the entire study: AZD1222 recipients whose second dose came at about 4 weeks and those whose second dose came at about 12 weeks were combined into one group, since spike-specific TCR depth and breadth did not differ between the two schedules. A total of around 240 trial participants underwent TCR sequencing, of whom some 200 had received two doses of AZD1222 and some 26 had received two doses of the MenACWY control vaccine. Enrollment into the trials was organized by age into subgroups of 18-55, 56-69 and 70-plus years, and those subgroups contained roughly 140, 27 and 60 TCR-sequenced participants, respectively.

The time point label on this specimen signifies: baseline before first vaccination. Samples from vaccinated people were obtained from the UK trials COV001 and COV002, which included a single-blind randomized controlled phase 2/3 trial of AZD1222 (ChAdOx1 nCoV-19) in healthy adults. For TCRbeta chain sequencing, PBMC samples from trial participants were taken at day 0 and at day 28 after the second dose. The CDR3 regions of human TCRbeta chains were subjected to immunosequencing. Turning to the authors' computational methods: TCRs in the repertoires were compared against a reference library of SARS-CoV-2-specific TCRs that had been generated with the MIRA antigen-specificity platform. Breadth was defined as the fraction of unique TCRs that were SARS-CoV-2-associated. Depth was defined as the fraction of total T cells that were SARS-CoV-2-associated. Using the MIRA data, every spike-specific TCR was mapped to the spike region that the TCR reacted to and assigned to either a CD4 or a CD8 class. Log10-transformed breadth and depth values were compared by one-way ANOVA with Sidak's multiple comparisons tests. TCRdb retrieved this table from immuneACCESS and kept in-frame rearrangements only. Not all clones are present; in checked studies, unresolved V genes account for under half, and no reason is known for the remainder. V, J and clone size are those of that table, while D and trimming were read from the DNA. The sample has 90,000 to 150,000 clones on record, approximately 90% of them singletons. 4.5% of the sample belongs to the ten largest clones.

The study at large found these results: Conclusions about previously exposed vaccinees are limited because only six or seven AZD1222 recipients were SARS-CoV-2 seropositive at baseline. The vaccine-associated CD4 TCRs covered the entire spike protein, and the dominant responses fell in regions 160-218 and 743-854. Spike-specific TCR breadth and depth rose significantly after two AZD1222 doses compared with day 0 and with MenACWY recipients. Participants were mostly white British, with more females than males. The authors suggested clonal diversity may have been underestimated. The 56-69-year group was small, and its depth increase did not reach significance, likely because of low power. Epitopes outside the regions mutated in the B.1.351 and B.1.1.7 variants were reportedly recognized by nearly half of the unique spike-specific TCRs. Because no day 14 peak-response samples were available, repertoires were characterized only after the peak T cell response.

Comments on this clone: Its antigen is still unknown. The input lacks base qualities; no much larger clone sits a single base away.

For this chain, trimming is 5 bases at the V end and 0 bases at the J end, and the number of junction bases without a gene match is 3. The CDR3 goes from the cysteine to the phenylalanine over 15 residues. This entry keeps only the CDR3 DNA: 45 bases, framed from base 1. For CDR1 and CDR2, the germline V gene (reference sequence) lists MNHEY and SMNVEV. The sequences come from peripheral blood, collected on day 0 of AZD1222 vaccination. The rearrangement combines TRBV27 with TRBJ2-1, with 8 junctional bases fitting TRBD2. This TCR came from an adult in good health. The CDR3 region reads CASSPGGSSYNEQFF. In nucleotides, the sequence is TGTGCCAGCAGTCCGGGGGGGTCCTCCTACAATGAGCAGTTCTTC.